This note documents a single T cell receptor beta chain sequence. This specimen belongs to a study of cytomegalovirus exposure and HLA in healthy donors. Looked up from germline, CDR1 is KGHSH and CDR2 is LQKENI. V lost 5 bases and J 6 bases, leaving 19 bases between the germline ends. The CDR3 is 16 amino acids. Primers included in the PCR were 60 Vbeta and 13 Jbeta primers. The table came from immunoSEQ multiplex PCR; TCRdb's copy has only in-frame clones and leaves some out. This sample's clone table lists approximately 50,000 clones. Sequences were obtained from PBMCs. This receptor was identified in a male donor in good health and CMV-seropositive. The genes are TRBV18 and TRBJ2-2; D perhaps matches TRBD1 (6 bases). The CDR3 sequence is CASSTQLTGLAGELFF. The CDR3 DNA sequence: TGTGCCAGCTCAACTCAACTGACAGGTTTGGCCGGGGAGCTGTTTTTT.